This TCR beta chain was sequenced in a study of blood T cell repertoires in COVID-19. Trimming removed 8 bases at V and 0 bases at J, with 23 bases between. Germline loops: CDR1 MDHEN, CDR2 SYDVKM. The CDR3 has 17 residues. The assay was immunoSEQ multiplex PCR, and TCRdb's table has in-frame clones only and misses some. Of 320,000 or so clones in the sample, approximately 91% were seen once. Sequenced sample: PBMCs or T cells enriched from blood (not recorded which). This receptor was identified in a man aged 55 to 70 who had recovered from COVID-19. The chain links TRBV28 to TRBJ2-7; weak D call: TRBD2 (6 bases). The CDR3 nucleotides are TGTGCCAGCTCCTCTTTCCGGGGGAGGAGAATCTCCTACGAGCAGTACTTC. Translation gives CASSSFRGRRISYEQYF.